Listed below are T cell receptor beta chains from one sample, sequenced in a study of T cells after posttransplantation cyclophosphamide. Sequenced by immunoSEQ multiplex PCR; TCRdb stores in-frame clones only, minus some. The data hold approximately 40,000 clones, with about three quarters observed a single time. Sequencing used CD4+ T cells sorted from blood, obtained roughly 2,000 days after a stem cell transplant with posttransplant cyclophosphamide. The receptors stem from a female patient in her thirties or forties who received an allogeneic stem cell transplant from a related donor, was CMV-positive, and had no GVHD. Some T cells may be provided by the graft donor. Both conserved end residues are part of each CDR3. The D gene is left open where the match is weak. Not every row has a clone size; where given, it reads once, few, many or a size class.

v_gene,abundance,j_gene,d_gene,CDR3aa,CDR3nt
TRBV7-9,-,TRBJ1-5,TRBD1,CASTYGDRGSNQPQHF,TGTGCCAGCACCTATGGGGACAGGGGTAGCAATCAGCCCCAGCATTTT
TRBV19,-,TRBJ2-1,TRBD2,CASSIGGVTYNEQFF,TGTGCCAGTAGTATTGGGGGGGTCACCTACAATGAGCAGTTCTTC
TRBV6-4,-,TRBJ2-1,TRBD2,CASRLSSAGGPDEQFF,TGTGCCAGCAGACTGAGTAGCGCGGGGGGGCCGGATGAGCAGTTCTTC
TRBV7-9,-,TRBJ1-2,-,CASSRSRTLNYGYTF,TGTGCCAGCAGCAGAAGTAGGACTCTTAACTATGGCTACACCTTC
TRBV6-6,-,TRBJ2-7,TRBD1,CASSETGGSHEQYF,TGTGCCAGCAGTGAGACAGGGGGCTCACACGAGCAGTACTTC
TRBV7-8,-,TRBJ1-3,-,CASSLGAQVSSGNTIYF,TGTGCCAGCAGCTTAGGGGCGCAGGTTTCCTCTGGAAACACCATATATTTT
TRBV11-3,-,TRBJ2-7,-,CASSLQGYEQYF,TGTGCCAGCAGCTTACAGGGATACGAGCAGTACTTC
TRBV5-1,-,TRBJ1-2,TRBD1,CASSSRTGLQANYGYTF,TGCGCCAGCAGCTCCAGGACAGGCCTGCAAGCTAACTATGGCTACACCTTC
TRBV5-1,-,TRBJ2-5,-,CASSLGGKETQYF,TGCGCCAGCAGCTTGGGCGGGAAAGAGACCCAGTACTTC
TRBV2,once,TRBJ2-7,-,CATLGRVNEQYF,TGTGCCACCCTCGGCCGGGTCAACGAGCAGTACTTC
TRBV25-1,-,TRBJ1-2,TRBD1,CASSESTVQGARGYTF,TGTGCCAGCAGTGAATCGACCGTACAGGGGGCGCGGGGCTACACCTTC
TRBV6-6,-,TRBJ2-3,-,CASSNLAVFTDTQYF,TGTGCCAGCAGTAATCTAGCAGTCTTCACAGATACGCAGTATTTT
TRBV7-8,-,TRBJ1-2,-,CASSLGVGDYGYTF,TGTGCCAGCAGCTTAGGAGTGGGAGACTATGGCTACACCTTC
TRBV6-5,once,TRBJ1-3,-,CASSYLSGTGNTIYF,TGTGCCAGCAGTTACCTCTCAGGGACTGGAAACACCATATATTTT
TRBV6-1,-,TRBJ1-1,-,CASRDSRNTEAFF,TGTGCCAGCAGGGACAGTCGGAACACTGAAGCTTTCTTT
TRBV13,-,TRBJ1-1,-,CASSTRDTEAFF,TGTGCCAGCAGCACTAGGGACACTGAAGCTTTCTTT
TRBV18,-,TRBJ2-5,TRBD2,CASSPPTGGETQYF,TGTGCCAGCTCACCTCCGACGGGGGGAGAGACCCAGTACTTC